This T cell receptor beta chain appears in the sequencing data of a study of Ad26.COV2.S vaccination and SARS-CoV-2 variants. General study points: Ad26.COV2.S recipients had broader spike-specific TCRs (P = 0.0014).

V was pared by 5 bases and J by 5 bases, with 22 bases between. The CDR3 runs 15 residues. Germline V gene sequence: CDR1 GTSNPN, CDR2 SVGIG (reference sequence). Treatment specified: 15 to 20 received Ad26.COV2.S at low or high dose, single or two shots; several received placebo; per-sample allocation not given. Day 63 after the first vaccine or placebo injection was the time point for sampling. Libraries were prepared by immunoSEQ multiplex PCR; TCRdb keeps only in-frame clonotypes and omits some of them. The sample holds about 280,000 clones, around 87% seen once. A note on this clone: Its target is not known.

The source material was peripheral blood, sampled in a trial of Ad26.COV2.S vaccine versus placebo. The sequence was obtained from a person aged 18-65 years who received the Ad26.COV2.S COVID-19 vaccine or a placebo. This chain connects TRBV30 to TRBJ2-7; tentative D call: TRBD2 (6 bases). DNA of the CDR3: TGTGCCTGGGGCTCGGTTGGGGGGAAGGTTAACGAGCAGTACTTC. Its translation: CAWGSVGGKVNEQYF.